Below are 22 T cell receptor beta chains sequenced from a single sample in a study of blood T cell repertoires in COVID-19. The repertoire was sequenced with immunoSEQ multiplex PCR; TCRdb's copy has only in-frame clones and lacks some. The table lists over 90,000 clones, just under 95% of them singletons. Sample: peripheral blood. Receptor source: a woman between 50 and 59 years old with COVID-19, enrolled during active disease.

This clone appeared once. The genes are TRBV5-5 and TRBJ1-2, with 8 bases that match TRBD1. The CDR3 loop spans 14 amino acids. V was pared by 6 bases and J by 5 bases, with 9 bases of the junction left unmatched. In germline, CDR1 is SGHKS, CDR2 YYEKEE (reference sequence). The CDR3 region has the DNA TGTGCCAGCAACCGACAGGGGCTTGGGTATGGCTACACCTTC. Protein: CASNRQGLGYGYTF.

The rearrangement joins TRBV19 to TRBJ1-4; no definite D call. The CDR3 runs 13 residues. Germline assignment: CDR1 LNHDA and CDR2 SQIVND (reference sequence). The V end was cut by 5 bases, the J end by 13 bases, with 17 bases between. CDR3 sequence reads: CASSPRRPGGLFF. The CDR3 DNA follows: TGTGCCAGTAGTCCCCGGCGGCCAGGAGGACTGTTTTTT.

In nucleotides, the CDR3 is TGTGCCAGTAGTATTGCGGGGCACTACAATCAGCCCCAGCATTTT. Protein: CASSIAGHYNQPQHF. The chain uses TRBV19 and TRBJ1-5; D is possibly TRBD1 (5 bases). Trimming stripped 3 bases from V and 3 bases from J, with 12 bases between. Germline assignment: CDR1 LNHDA and CDR2 SQIVND (reference sequence). The CDR3 runs 15 residues.

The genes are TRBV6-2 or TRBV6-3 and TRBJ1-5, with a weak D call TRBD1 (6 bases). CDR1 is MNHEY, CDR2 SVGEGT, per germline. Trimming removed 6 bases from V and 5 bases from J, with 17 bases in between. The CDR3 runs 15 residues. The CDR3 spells CASSPIDRLHQPQHF. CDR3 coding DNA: TGTGCCAGCAGCCCAATCGACAGGCTACATCAGCCCCAGCATTTT.

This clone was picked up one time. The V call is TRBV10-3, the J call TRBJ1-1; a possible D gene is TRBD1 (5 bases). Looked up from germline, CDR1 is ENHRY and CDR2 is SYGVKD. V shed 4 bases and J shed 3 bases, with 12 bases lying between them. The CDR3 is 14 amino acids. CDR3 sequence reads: CAISGGRADTEAFF. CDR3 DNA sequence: TGTGCCATCAGTGGGGGGAGGGCGGACACTGAAGCTTTCTTT.

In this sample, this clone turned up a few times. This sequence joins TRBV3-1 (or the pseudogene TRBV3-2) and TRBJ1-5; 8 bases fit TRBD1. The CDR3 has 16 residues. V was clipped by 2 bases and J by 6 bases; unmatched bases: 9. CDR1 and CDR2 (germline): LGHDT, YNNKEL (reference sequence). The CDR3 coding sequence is TGTGCCAGCAGCCAACCGACAGGGGCCGGGGGTCAGCCCCAGCATTTT. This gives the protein CASSQPTGAGGQPQHF.

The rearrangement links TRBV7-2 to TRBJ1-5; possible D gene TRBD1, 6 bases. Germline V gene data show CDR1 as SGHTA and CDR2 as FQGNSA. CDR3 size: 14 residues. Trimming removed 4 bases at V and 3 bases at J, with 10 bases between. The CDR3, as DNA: TGTGCCAGCAGCTCTGGACAGCCCAATCAGCCCCAGCATTTT. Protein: CASSSGQPNQPQHF. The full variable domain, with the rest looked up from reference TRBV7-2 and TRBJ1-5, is GAGVSQSPSNKVTEKGKDVELRCDPISGHTALYWYRQSLGQGLEFLIYFQGNSAPDKSGLPSDRFSAERTGGSVSTLTIQRTQQEDSAVYLCASSSGQPNQPQHFGDGTRLSIL.

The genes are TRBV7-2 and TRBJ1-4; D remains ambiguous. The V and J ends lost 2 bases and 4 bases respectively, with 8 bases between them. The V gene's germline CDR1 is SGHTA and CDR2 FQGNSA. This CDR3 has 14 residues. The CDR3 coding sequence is TGTGCCAGCAGCTTATCGTCAGATAATGAAAAACTGTTTTTT. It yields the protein CASSLSSDNEKLFF.

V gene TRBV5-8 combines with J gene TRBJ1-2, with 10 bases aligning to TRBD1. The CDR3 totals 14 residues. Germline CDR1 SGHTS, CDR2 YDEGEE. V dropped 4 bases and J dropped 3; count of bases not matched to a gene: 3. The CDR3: CASSLGQGDYGYTF. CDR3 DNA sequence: TGTGCCAGCAGCCTAGGACAGGGGGACTATGGCTACACCTTC.

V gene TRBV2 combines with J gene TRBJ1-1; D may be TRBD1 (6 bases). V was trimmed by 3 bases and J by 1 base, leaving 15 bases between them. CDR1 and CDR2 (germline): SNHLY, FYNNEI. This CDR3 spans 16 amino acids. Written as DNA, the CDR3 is TGTGCCAGCAGTGATTGGGGCAGGGGAACGAACACTGAAGCTTTCTTT. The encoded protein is CASSDWGRGTNTEAFF.

As DNA, the CDR3 is TGTGCCAGCAGACCAGACAGCCCCTATGGCTACACCTTC. The encoded protein is CASRPDSPYGYTF. This chain links TRBV6-5 with TRBJ1-2; TRBD1 might be the D (5 bases). Germline V gene sequence: CDR1 MNHEY, CDR2 SVGAGI. The V and J ends lost 6 bases and 4 bases respectively, with 12 bases between them. The CDR3 runs 13 residues.

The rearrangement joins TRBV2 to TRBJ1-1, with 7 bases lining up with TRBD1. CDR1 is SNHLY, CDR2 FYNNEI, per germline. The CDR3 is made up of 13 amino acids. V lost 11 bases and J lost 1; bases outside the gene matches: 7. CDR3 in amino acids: CASRQGPNTEAFF. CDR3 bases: TGTGCCTCCCGACAGGGCCCGAACACTGAAGCTTTCTTT.

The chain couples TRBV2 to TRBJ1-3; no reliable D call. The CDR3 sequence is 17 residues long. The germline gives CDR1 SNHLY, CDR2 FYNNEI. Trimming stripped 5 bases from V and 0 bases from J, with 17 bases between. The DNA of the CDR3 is TGTGCCAGCAGTAAGGGCGGGCAGTCCTTCTCTGGAAACACCATATATTTT. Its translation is CASSKGGQSFSGNTIYF.

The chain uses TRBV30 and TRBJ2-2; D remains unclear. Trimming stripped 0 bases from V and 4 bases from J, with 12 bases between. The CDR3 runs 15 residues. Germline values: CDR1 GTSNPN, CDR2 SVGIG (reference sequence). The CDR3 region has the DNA TGTGCCTGGAGTGTACCTCACAGATCCACCGGGGAGCTGTTTTTT. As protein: CAWSVPHRSTGELFF.

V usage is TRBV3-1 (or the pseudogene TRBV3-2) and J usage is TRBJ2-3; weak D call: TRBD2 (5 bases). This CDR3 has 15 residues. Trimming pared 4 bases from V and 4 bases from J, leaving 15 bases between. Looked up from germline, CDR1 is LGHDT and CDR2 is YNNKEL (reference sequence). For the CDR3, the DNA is TGTGCCAGCAGCCGGCTCGCTAGCAGTTCAGATACGCAGTATTTT. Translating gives CASSRLASSSDTQYF.

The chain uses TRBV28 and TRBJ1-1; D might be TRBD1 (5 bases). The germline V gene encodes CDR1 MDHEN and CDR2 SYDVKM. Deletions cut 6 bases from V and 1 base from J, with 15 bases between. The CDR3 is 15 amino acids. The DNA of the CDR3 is TGTGCCAGCAGCCTGCCAGGGATGGCGAACACTGAAGCTTTCTTT. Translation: CASSLPGMANTEAFF.

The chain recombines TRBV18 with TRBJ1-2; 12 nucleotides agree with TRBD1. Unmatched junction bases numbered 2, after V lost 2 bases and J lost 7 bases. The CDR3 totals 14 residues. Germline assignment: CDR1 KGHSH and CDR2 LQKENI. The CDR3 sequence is CASSPGTGGSGYTF. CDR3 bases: TGTGCCAGCTCACCAGGGACAGGGGGCTCTGGCTACACCTTC.

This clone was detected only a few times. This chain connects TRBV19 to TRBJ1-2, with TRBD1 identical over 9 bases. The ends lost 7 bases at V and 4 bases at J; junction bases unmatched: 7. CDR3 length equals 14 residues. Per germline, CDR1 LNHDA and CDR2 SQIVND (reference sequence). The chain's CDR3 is CASTDRGKSYGYTF. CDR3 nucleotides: TGTGCCAGTACTGACAGGGGGAAATCCTATGGCTACACCTTC.

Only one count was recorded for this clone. CDR3 in amino acids: CASSTAGERDTQYF. In DNA, the CDR3 is TGCGCCAGCAGTACAGCGGGTGAGAGGGATACGCAGTATTTT. The J gene is TRBJ2-3, the V gene TRBV10-2; perhaps TRBD2 as D (6 bases). The CDR3 has 14 amino acids. With 5 bases removed from V and 6 bases from J, the gap between germline ends came to 15 bases. Germline values: CDR1 WSHSY, CDR2 SAAADI.

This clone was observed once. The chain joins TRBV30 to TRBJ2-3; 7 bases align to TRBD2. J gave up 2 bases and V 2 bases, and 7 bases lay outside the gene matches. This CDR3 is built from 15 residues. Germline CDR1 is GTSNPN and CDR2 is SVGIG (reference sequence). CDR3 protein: CAWSPGLGHTDTQYF. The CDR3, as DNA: TGTGCCTGGAGTCCCGGACTAGGGCACACAGATACGCAGTATTTT.

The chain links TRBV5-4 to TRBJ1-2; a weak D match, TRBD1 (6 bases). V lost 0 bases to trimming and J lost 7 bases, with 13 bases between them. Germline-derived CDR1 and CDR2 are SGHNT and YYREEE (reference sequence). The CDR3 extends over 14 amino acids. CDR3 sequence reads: CASSLAYGGPGYTF. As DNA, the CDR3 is TGTGCCAGCAGCTTGGCTTACGGGGGGCCTGGCTACACCTTC.

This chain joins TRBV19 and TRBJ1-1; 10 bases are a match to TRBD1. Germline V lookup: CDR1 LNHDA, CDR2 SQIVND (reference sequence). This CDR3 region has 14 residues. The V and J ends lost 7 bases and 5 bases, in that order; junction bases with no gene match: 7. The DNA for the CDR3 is TGTGCCAGTACTGGGACAGGGGTATGGACTGAAGCTTTCTTT. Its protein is CASTGTGVWTEAFF.